This T cell receptor (beta chain) was found in a study of tumor-infiltrating lymphocytes in localized non-small cell lung cancer. For the study at large: The cohort mixed smokers and never-smokers, several histologies, and some post-neoadjuvant-chemotherapy samples. From each patient, both tumor and uninvolved lung, non-adjacent to tumor, were sampled.

Of note for this clone: Its antigen remains unidentified.

Germline CDR1 and CDR2: GTSNPN and SVGIG (reference sequence). This CDR3 is 11 amino acids long. Clones were read by immunoSEQ multiplex PCR, and TCRdb kept only the in-frame ones, dropping some. The table shows over 11,000 clones, with approximately 85% occurring only once. General observations from the study: Each assay used a separate piece of the same tissue.

The clonotype originates from a human donor with non-small cell lung cancer. V is TRBV30 and J is TRBJ1-2, with TRBD1 identical over 7 bases. The specimen was lung tumor tissue. The CDR3 DNA sequence: TGTGCTGCGGACAGGAGGGGTGGCTACACCTTC. It translates to CAADRRGGYTF.